A single sample is the source of the 17 T cell receptor beta chains below, sequenced in a study of cytomegalovirus exposure and HLA in healthy donors. The PCR employed 60 Vbeta primers together with 13 Jbeta primers. Measured with immunoSEQ multiplex PCR; TCRdb has only the in-frame clones, and not every one. This sample lists roughly 120,000 clones; its ten largest clones have more than 0.9%. Sequenced sample: PBMCs. The receptors originated from a man younger than 35 in good health and CMV-seronegative.

The chain links TRBV18 to TRBJ2-5, with TRBD1 identical over 12 bases. Germline CDR1 and CDR2: KGHSH and LQKENI. The CDR3 is made up of 16 amino acids. J gave up 11 bases and V 2 bases, and 12 bases lay outside the gene matches. Written as DNA, the CDR3 is TGTGCCAGCTCACCAGTTGGGACAGGGGGCATAATGGAGCAGTACTTC. Its protein product is CASSPVGTGGIMEQYF.

The J gene is TRBJ2-4, the V gene TRBV10-3, with D possibly being TRBD2 (5 bases). Germline loops: CDR1 ENHRY, CDR2 SYGVKD. V was clipped by 2 bases and J by 7 bases, with 9 bases between them. This CDR3 has 13 residues. CDR3 loop: CAISEARGNIQYF. The CDR3 bases are TGTGCCATCAGTGAGGCTCGAGGGAACATTCAGTACTTC.

This chain uses TRBV4-2 with TRBJ2-7; 9 bases map to TRBD2. V lost 2 bases and J lost 2; bases outside the gene matches: 13. Germline V gene lookup returns CDR1 LGHNA and CDR2 YNFKEQ. The CDR3 sequence is 18 residues long. The CDR3, as DNA: TGTGCCAGCAGCCAATCTAATTCTTATAGCGGGAGAGCCTACGAGCAGTACTTC. Translation gives CASSQSNSYSGRAYEQYF.

This chain links TRBV5-4 with TRBJ1-4, with D maybe TRBD1 (6 bases). The CDR3 runs to 17 residues. Germline V gene sequence: CDR1 SGHNT, CDR2 YYREEE (reference sequence). The ends were cut back, 0 bases at V and 6 bases at J, with 18 bases in the middle. CDR3 bases: TGTGCCAGCAGCTTGGAGCCGCCCGGGACATTTGATGAAAAACTGTTTTTT. Encoded protein: CASSLEPPGTFDEKLFF.

The chain joins TRBV28 to TRBJ1-5, with a weak D call TRBD1 (5 bases). V was pared by 6 bases and J by 2 bases, with 17 bases between. The CDR3 length is 16 residues. Looked up from germline, CDR1 is MDHEN and CDR2 is SYDVKM. The CDR3 DNA sequence: TGTGCCAGCAGCTCCCGGGACTCCGGGGGCAATCAGCCCCAGCATTTT. Translating it yields CASSSRDSGGNQPQHF.

V gene TRBV6-5 combines with J gene TRBJ1-1; 7 bases are a match to TRBD1. CDR3 length equals 14 residues. The germline V gene has CDR1 MNHEY and CDR2 SVGAGI. The J segment lost 5 bases and the V segment lost 4 bases, leaving 7 bases of the junction unmatched. This chain's CDR3 is CASSSRGSVTEAFF. The CDR3 region has the DNA TGTGCCAGCAGTTCCAGGGGGTCAGTGACTGAAGCTTTCTTT.

The chain joins TRBV5-1 to TRBJ2-7, with TRBD1 identical over 9 bases. The CDR3 has 14 amino acids. With V trimmed by 4 bases and J by 1 base, 3 bases remained unmatched. The V gene's germline CDR1 is SGHRS and CDR2 YFSETQ. This CDR3 reads CASSTGTGSYEQYF. The DNA for the CDR3 is TGCGCCAGCAGCACCGGGACAGGGTCCTACGAGCAGTACTTC.

The chain is built from TRBV28 and TRBJ2-7, with 9 bases lining up with TRBD1. Germline V gene lookup returns CDR1 MDHEN and CDR2 SYDVKM. The V and J ends lost 6 bases and 2 bases, in that order; junction bases with no gene match: 5. The CDR3 totals 14 residues. CDR3 DNA: TGTGCCAGCAGGGGACAGGGAAGGACCTACGAGCAGTACTTC. Its translation: CASRGQGRTYEQYF.

This chain connects TRBV29-1 to TRBJ1-2; 9 nucleotides align to TRBD1. There are 17 residues in the CDR3. In germline, CDR1 is SQVTM, CDR2 ANQGSEA. The V and J ends lost 7 bases and 6 bases, in that order; junction bases with no gene match: 21. Written as DNA, the CDR3 is TGCAGCGGACGATGGGGACAGGGAGGTTTAGAGGTGGATGGCTACACCTTC. Translated, it gives CSGRWGQGGLEVDGYTF.

The V gene is TRBV30, the J gene TRBJ1-1; the D is unclear. Trimming took off 0 bases at V and 5 bases at J, with 10 bases between the two ends. Germline V gene sequence: CDR1 GTSNPN, CDR2 SVGIG (reference sequence). CDR3 length: 13 residues. CDR3 coding DNA: TGTGCCTGGAGTGTTGAGGGCTGGACTGAAGCTTTCTTT. Translation gives CAWSVEGWTEAFF.

The chain couples TRBV6-5 to TRBJ2-3; a weak D match, TRBD2 (5 bases). Germline loops: CDR1 MNHEY, CDR2 SVGAGI. This CDR3 is 13 amino acids long. Trimming took 2 bases from V and 5 from J, leaving 8 bases between them. Here the CDR3 reads CASSYVLGDTQYF. CDR3 bases: TGTGCCAGCAGTTACGTACTAGGAGATACGCAGTATTTT.

V gene TRBV25-1 combines with J gene TRBJ2-1, with D perhaps TRBD2 (6 bases). This CDR3 is 16 amino acids long. Germline CDR1 is MGHDK and CDR2 is SYGVNS. V shed 7 bases and J shed 5 bases, with 21 bases lying between them. The CDR3 sequence: CASTLQGGTRDNEQFF. The CDR3, as DNA: TGTGCCAGCACCCTACAAGGCGGGACCCGGGACAATGAGCAGTTCTTC.

The chain has TRBV6-5 and TRBJ1-3; D gene ambiguous. With 2 bases removed from V and 4 bases from J, the gap between germline ends came to 15 bases. Per germline, CDR1 MNHEY and CDR2 SVGAGI. The length of the CDR3 is 16 residues. The DNA of the CDR3 is TGTGCCAGCAGTTACAGGTCGGGAGGGTTAGGAAACACCATATATTTT. Translated, it gives CASSYRSGGLGNTIYF.

The rearrangement links TRBV14 to TRBJ1-2, with 9 bases that match TRBD1. CDR1 is SGHDN and CDR2 is FVKESK in the germline V gene. With 0 bases clipped from V and 8 bases from J, the junction kept 4 bases outside the gene matches. This CDR3 has 14 amino acids. The CDR3 DNA sequence: TGTGCCAGCAGCCAAGACTTGGACAGGGGCGGCTACACCTTC. It translates to CASSQDLDRGGYTF.

This chain uses TRBV11-2 with TRBJ2-7, with D tentatively TRBD1 (6 bases). Trimming took off 2 bases at V and 0 bases at J, with 11 bases between the two ends. This CDR3 is built from 15 residues. Germline CDR1 SGHAT, CDR2 FQNNGV. For the CDR3, the DNA is TGTGCCAGCAGCTTATCGCGGACAGCCTCCTACGAGCAGTACTTC. The encoded protein is CASSLSRTASYEQYF.

The DNA for the CDR3 is TGTGCCATCAGTGAGTCGATGGCATCCCTTGCGGGTGGCTACACCTTC. This encodes CAISESMASLAGGYTF. The chain recombines TRBV10-3 with TRBJ1-2; D is ambiguous. Germline assignment: CDR1 ENHRY and CDR2 SYGVKD. There are 16 residues in the CDR3. V lost 0 bases and J lost 7, with 18 bases in between.

The V and J genes are TRBV30 and TRBJ1-1, with D tentatively TRBD1 (5 bases). The CDR3 runs to 13 residues. Per the germline V gene, CDR1 is GTSNPN and CDR2 is SVGIG (reference sequence). Trimming removed 2 bases from V and 2 bases from J, with 9 bases in between. The CDR3 region is CAWSPGFNTEAFF. CDR3 nucleotides: TGTGCCTGGAGTCCAGGGTTCAACACTGAAGCTTTCTTT. Full variable domain (outside the CDR3, taken from reference TRBV30 and TRBJ1-1): SQTIHQWPATLVQPVGSPLSLECTVEGTSNPNLYWYRQAAGRGLQLLFYSVGIGQISSEVPQNLSASRPQDRQFILSSKKLLLSDSGFYLCAWSPGFNTEAFFGQGTRLTVV.